This TCR beta chain emerged from a study of spatial heterogeneity in lung cancer. Overall study context: Detection consistently captured more beta-chain sequences than alpha-chain sequences. In raw reads, more than eight appearances on average were recorded for each unique TCR and UMI combination.

Time point here: sample taken at primary tumor resection. Whole RNA obtained from tumor, nontumor lung or frozen PBMC underwent sequencing without sorting. Unique molecular identifiers tagged every individual TCR cDNA molecule. TCRdb analysed the 5' RACE reads with MiXCR anew, one entry per CDR3 protein. The sample contains roughly 75,000 distinct CDR3 sequences, 10% to 15% of which appear only once. The CDR3 is made up of 16 amino acids. V shed 4 bases and J shed 5 bases, with 17 bases lying between them. In germline, CDR1 is SGHVS, CDR2 FNYEAQ. The sample holds a few counts of this clonotype. Sequencing used PBMCs, obtained at surgery. The receptor was derived from a male donor with early-stage non-small cell lung cancer. The genes are TRBV7-6 and TRBJ2-2; D perhaps matches TRBD2 (7 bases). The CDR3 reads CASSSPSGRGTGELFF. DNA of the CDR3: TGTGCCAGCAGCTCGCCTAGCGGTAGGGGGACCGGGGAGCTGTTTTTT.